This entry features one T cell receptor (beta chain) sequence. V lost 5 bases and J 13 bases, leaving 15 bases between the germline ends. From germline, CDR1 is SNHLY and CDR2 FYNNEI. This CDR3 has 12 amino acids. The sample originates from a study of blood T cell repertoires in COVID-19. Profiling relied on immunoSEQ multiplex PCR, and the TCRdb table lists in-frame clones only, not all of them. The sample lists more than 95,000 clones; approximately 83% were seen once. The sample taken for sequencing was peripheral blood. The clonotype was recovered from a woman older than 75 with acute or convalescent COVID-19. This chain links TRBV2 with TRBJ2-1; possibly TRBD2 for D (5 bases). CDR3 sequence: CASSSGRLEQFF. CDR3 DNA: TGTGCCAGCAGTTCTGGGAGACTCGAACAGTTCTTC.